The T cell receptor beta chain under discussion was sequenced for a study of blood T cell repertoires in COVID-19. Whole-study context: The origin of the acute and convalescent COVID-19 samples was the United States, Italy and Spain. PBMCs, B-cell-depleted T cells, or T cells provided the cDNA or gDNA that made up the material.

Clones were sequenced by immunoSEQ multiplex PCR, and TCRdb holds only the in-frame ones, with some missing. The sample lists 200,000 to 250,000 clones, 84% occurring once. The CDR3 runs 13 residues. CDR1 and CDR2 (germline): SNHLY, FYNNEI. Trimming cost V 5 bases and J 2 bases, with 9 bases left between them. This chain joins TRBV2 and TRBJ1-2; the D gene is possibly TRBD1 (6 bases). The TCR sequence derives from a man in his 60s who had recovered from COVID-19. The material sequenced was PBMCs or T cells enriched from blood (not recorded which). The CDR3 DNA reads TGTGCCAGCAGTCTCGGACAGAACTATGGCTACACCTTC. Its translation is CASSLGQNYGYTF.